This T cell receptor beta chain was observed in a study of blood T cell repertoires in COVID-19. About the study: Samples taken during acute and convalescent COVID-19 were collected in the United States, Italy and Spain. In each case, the material was cDNA or gDNA derived from T cells, B-cell-depleted T cells, or PBMCs.

V lost 7 bases, J lost 1 base, and 13 bases lay in between. Germline V gene data show CDR1 as LNHDA and CDR2 as SQIVND (reference sequence). The CDR3 sequence is 14 residues long. TCRdb keeps only in-frame clones here, not all; method: immunoSEQ multiplex PCR. The sample holds some 260,000 clones, around 80% seen once. What was sequenced was peripheral blood. V usage is TRBV19 and J usage is TRBJ1-1; D is possibly TRBD1 (5 bases). The clonotype originates from a woman aged 40 to 50 with active or convalescent COVID-19. CDR3: CASNRQTWNTEAFF. The CDR3 DNA reads as TGTGCCAGTAATCGACAGACATGGAACACTGAAGCTTTCTTT.